This TCR beta chain was captured in a study of blood T cell repertoires in COVID-19. This table comes from immunoSEQ multiplex PCR, and its TCRdb copy is limited to in-frame clones, with some not included. Of about 76,000 clones in the sample, approximately 90% were seen once. The material sequenced was peripheral blood. The origin of this receptor is a human donor in a cohort sampled during active COVID-19.

DNA for the CDR3: TGTGCCAGCAGCGTAGGTCTGGGACAAGGGGAAAAACTGTTTTTT. Amino acid sequence: CASSVGLGQGEKLFF. V gene TRBV9 combines with J gene TRBJ1-4; possible D gene TRBD1, 6 bases. The germline V gene has CDR1 SGDLS and CDR2 YYNGEE. This CDR3 is 15 amino acids long. The germline V and J ends were trimmed by 0 bases and 8 bases, with 14 bases remaining between them.